The clone carrying this T cell receptor beta chain was seen ten or more times. What it binds is not known. Germline is not matched at one junction end, which may reflect a read error. TCR beta libraries were built with iRepertoire HTBI primers and Arm-PCR of CDR3 regions. TCRdb itself ran the multiplex PCR reads through MiXCR, one entry per CDR3 protein. The sample consists of over 400,000 distinct CDR3 sequences, roughly 15% of them appearing once. This specimen comes from a study of regulatory T cells in long-lasting Graves disease. Germline CDR1 SGHRS, CDR2 YFSETQ. The CDR3 covers 13 residues. Study results and caveats: Sample size, which was small, may have reduced accuracy.

Time point: newly diagnosed GD, antithyroid drugs for less than 3 months. RNA from PBMCs was the source of the TCR library. The data also belong to a second study, concerning T cells in Graves' hyperthyroidism and ophthalmopathy. That source notes: Blood held most thyroid clonotypes expanded above 0.001 frequency. The model's output predicted ophthalmopathy at a median of about 5.9 months prior to onset.

The source is a woman aged 50 to 60 with Graves disease. The V gene is TRBV5-1, the J gene TRBJ1-1; TRBD1 is a possible D gene (6 bases). Sample: peripheral blood mononuclear cells (PBMCs), taken at new diagnosis, from a patient treated with antithyroid drugs. The CDR3 loop is CASSADRNTEAFF. The CDR3 DNA follows: TGTGCCAGCAGCGCGGACAGGAACACTGAAGCTTTCTTT.